This TCR delta chain was captured in a study of gamma-delta T cells after stem cell transplantation. TCRdb reanalysed the RT-PCR reads with CATT. The sample lists over a thousand delta-chain clones, approximately 7% occurring once. For this clone: Given a far larger clone just one base away, this is likely a sequencing read error. This CDR3 is also generated by other DNA sequences in the sample.

This CDR3 is built from 21 residues. Trimming cost V 0 bases and J 3 bases; bases outside gene matches: 19. In germline, CDR1 is GEAIGNYY, CDR2 EKD. The V call is TRDV2, the J call TRDJ1; TRDD3 matches 12 bases. Sequenced sample: gamma-delta T cells. The sequence came from a human donor. It is not recorded whose cells these are; they may come from a transplant donor. The CDR3 loop is CACDTVLGDTRGGKRADKLIF. The CDR3 DNA follows: TGTGCCTGTGACACCGTGCTGGGGGATACGCGCGGGGGTAAGAGGGCCGATAAACTCATCTTT.